The 26 T cell receptor beta chains reported below all come from one sample, sequenced in a study of blood T cell repertoires in COVID-19. Repertoires were generated with immunoSEQ multiplex PCR, while TCRdb's copy carries only in-frame clones and drops some. Seen here are about 370,000 clones, roughly nine tenths observed once, and the top ten hold approximately 3%. Material: peripheral blood. The receptors were sampled from a woman between 25 and 40 years old with COVID-19, enrolled during active disease.

The chain has TRBV3-1 (or the pseudogene TRBV3-2) and TRBJ2-7; 7 positions agree with TRBD2. Germline lookup yields CDR1 LGHDT and CDR2 YNNKEL (reference sequence). The CDR3 runs to 17 residues. V dropped 3 bases and J dropped 3; count of bases not matched to a gene: 14. CDR3: CASSQIERGCTYYEQYV. In nucleotides, the CDR3 is TGTGCCAGCAGCCAGATTGAGCGGGGCTGCACCTACTACGAGCAGTACGTC.

V is TRBV10-1 and J is TRBJ2-5, with unresolved D. V gave up 2 bases and J gave up 0 bases, with 7 bases separating them. In germline, CDR1 is WNHNN, CDR2 SYGVQD (reference sequence). The CDR3 length is 14 residues. CDR3 loop: CASSERQDQETQYF. The CDR3 nucleotides read TGCGCCAGCAGTGAGAGGCAGGACCAAGAGACCCAGTACTTC.

This chain connects TRBV5-5 to TRBJ1-5, with a possible D match to TRBD1 (6 bases). V dropped 1 base and J dropped 4 bases, with 9 bases sitting between them. Germline assignment: CDR1 SGHKS and CDR2 YYEKEE (reference sequence). The CDR3 runs 14 residues. CDR3 region: CASSLWGQNQPQHF. In DNA, the CDR3 is TGTGCCAGCAGCTTGTGGGGACAAAATCAGCCCCAGCATTTT.

This clone has a handful of counts. Here the CDR3 DNA reads TGTGCCAGCAGCTCACCGGGACAGGGATTATCAGATACGCAGTATTTT. Protein product: CASSSPGQGLSDTQYF. This rearrangement joins TRBV28 to TRBJ2-3, with 9 nucleotides matching TRBD1. The CDR3 is 16 amino acids. Trimming at V came to 6 bases and at J to 4 bases, leaving 11 bases not matched to a gene. Germline V gene lookup returns CDR1 MDHEN and CDR2 SYDVKM.

This sequence joins TRBV19 and TRBJ1-4; D is unresolved. The V gene lost 3 bases and the J gene lost 7 bases, with 9 bases spanning the gap. There are 13 residues in the CDR3. CDR1 is LNHDA and CDR2 is SQIVND in the germline V gene (reference sequence). The CDR3 bases are TGTGCCAGTAGTATGAATCGGGGTGAAAAACTGTTTTTT. It encodes CASSMNRGEKLFF.

J is TRBJ2-7 and V is TRBV7-2; unclear D gene. The CDR3 totals 15 residues. CDR1 is SGHTA and CDR2 is FQGNSA in the germline V gene. Trimming left V 0 bases short and J 2 bases short, with 11 bases between. DNA of the CDR3: TGTGCCAGCAGCTTAGCCCTTACGGGTCCCTACGAGCAGTACTTC. This translates into CASSLALTGPYEQYF. Filled out from reference TRBV7-2 and TRBJ2-7, the complete variable domain reads GAGVSQSPSNKVTEKGKDVELRCDPISGHTALYWYRQSLGQGLEFLIYFQGNSAPDKSGLPSDRFSAERTGGSVSTLTIQRTQQEDSAVYLCASSLALTGPYEQYFGPGTRLTVT.

This rearrangement joins TRBV4-3 to TRBJ2-5; perhaps TRBD2 as D (7 bases). V was shortened by 4 bases and J by 4 bases, with 22 bases between the two germline ends. Germline CDR1 LGHNA, CDR2 YSLEER. The CDR3 is made up of 17 amino acids. CDR3 sequence (DNA): TGCGCCAGCAGCCCCTGGGGGGGGGCGGGAGTAGGAGAGACCCAGTACTTC. Translated, it gives CASSPWGGAGVGETQYF.

The V gene is TRBV11-3, the J gene TRBJ2-2, with D possibly TRBD2 on 6 matching bases. CDR3 length: 14 amino acids. From germline, CDR1 is SGHNT and CDR2 YENEEA. The V and J ends lost 4 bases and 4 bases respectively, with 10 bases between them. The CDR3 DNA is TGTGCCAGCAGCTCAAACGGGGGCACCGGGGAGCTGTTTTTT. As protein: CASSSNGGTGELFF.

The chain has TRBV19 and TRBJ2-1; 12 bases are a match to TRBD2. The CDR3 loop spans 16 amino acids. Trimming at V came to 9 bases and at J to 1 base, leaving 7 bases not matched to a gene. The germline V gene encodes CDR1 LNHDA and CDR2 SQIVND (reference sequence). The CDR3 bases are TGTGCCAGCCGCGCTAGCGGGAGGGGATCCTACAATGAGCAGTTCTTC. It yields the protein CASRASGRGSYNEQFF.

The chain uses TRBV3-1 (or the pseudogene TRBV3-2) and TRBJ2-5; 10 bases fit TRBD1. With V trimmed by 2 bases and J by 5 bases, 2 bases remained unmatched. Germline CDR1 is LGHDT and CDR2 is YNNKEL (reference sequence). CDR3 length equals 14 residues. DNA for the CDR3: TGTGCCAGCAGCCAATGGGACAGGGGTGAGACCCAGTACTTC. Encoded protein: CASSQWDRGETQYF.

The V call is TRBV6-5, the J call TRBJ2-7; D is perhaps TRBD2 (5 bases). CDR1 is MNHEY, CDR2 SVGAGI, per germline. The V and J ends lost 1 base and 2 bases respectively, with 6 bases between them. The CDR3 covers 13 residues. In DNA, the CDR3 is TGTGCCAGCAGTTACTGGAGGACCTACGAGCAGTACTTC. Residues: CASSYWRTYEQYF.

This chain connects TRBV27 to TRBJ1-1; D remains ambiguous. The CDR3 consists of 14 residues. Germline lookup yields CDR1 MNHEY and CDR2 SMNVEV (reference sequence). V shed 3 bases and J shed 1 base, with 9 bases lying between them. This CDR3 is CASSFGHKNTEAFF. The CDR3, as DNA: TGTGCCAGCAGTTTTGGGCACAAGAACACTGAAGCTTTCTTT.

This rearrangement joins TRBV5-1 to TRBJ1-2; tentative D call: TRBD1 (6 bases). Trimming left V 1 base short and J 4 bases short, with 11 bases between. In germline, CDR1 is SGHRS, CDR2 YFSETQ. This CDR3 region has 14 residues. The CDR3 region is CASSLTGSGYGYTF. DNA for the CDR3: TGCGCCAGCAGCTTGACAGGGTCAGGCTATGGCTACACCTTC.

The V and J genes are TRBV28 and TRBJ2-1; 12 nucleotides agree with TRBD2. Per the germline V gene, CDR1 is MDHEN and CDR2 is SYDVKM. CDR3 length equals 15 residues. With 2 bases clipped from V and 7 bases from J, the junction kept 3 bases outside the gene matches. DNA for the CDR3: TGTGCCAGCAGTTTAGGGCTAGCGGGAGGGAATGAGCAGTTCTTC. Its protein is CASSLGLAGGNEQFF. Full variable domain (rest looked up from reference TRBV28 and TRBJ2-1): DVKVTQSSRYLVKRTGEKVFLECVQDMDHENMFWYRQDPGLGLRLIYFSYDVKMKEKGDIPEGYSVSREKKERFSLILESASTNQTSMYLCASSLGLAGGNEQFFGPGTRLTVL.

This chain joins TRBV9 and TRBJ2-3; 8 bases match TRBD2. After removal of 1 base from V and 7 bases from J, the junction contained 11 bases not matched to a gene. CDR1 and CDR2 (germline): SGDLS, YYNGEE. CDR3 length: 16 residues. CDR3 protein: CASSVRAGGPRNTQYF. For the CDR3, the DNA is TGTGCCAGCAGCGTAAGGGCGGGAGGCCCCCGGAATACGCAGTATTTT.

The chain couples TRBV19 to TRBJ1-2; 8 positions match TRBD1. The CDR3 covers 17 residues. Per germline, CDR1 LNHDA and CDR2 SQIVND (reference sequence). Losses at the gene ends were 3 bases for V and 3 bases for J; bases not matched to a gene: 12. The CDR3 loop is CASSITRAGQGDYGYTF. The CDR3 DNA is TGTGCCAGTAGTATCACTCGCGCCGGACAGGGCGACTATGGCTACACCTTC.

CDR3 loop: CASSLNMGGREAFF. The CDR3 nucleotides are TGTGCCAGCAGCTTAAATATGGGGGGGCGTGAAGCTTTCTTT. The chain links TRBV11-3 to TRBJ1-1; D perhaps matches TRBD1 (6 bases). CDR3 length: 14 amino acids. From germline, CDR1 is SGHNT and CDR2 YENEEA. V was shortened by 2 bases and J by 7 bases, with 14 bases between the two germline ends.

The chain links TRBV30 to TRBJ2-3; 10 positions match TRBD2. Germline assignment: CDR1 GTSNPN and CDR2 SVGIG (reference sequence). The junction had 18 bases not matched to a gene; V was cut back by 7 bases and J by 2 bases. This CDR3 spans 18 amino acids. For the CDR3, the DNA is TGTGCCTCCTCGAGGACCTCCGGGACTAGCGTTTCCACAGATACGCAGTATTTT. Translation: CASSRTSGTSVSTDTQYF.

The gene calls are TRBV7-2 and TRBJ1-5, with a weak D call TRBD1 (5 bases). The CDR3 loop spans 14 amino acids. V was trimmed by 3 bases and J by 5 bases, leaving 11 bases between them. In germline, CDR1 is SGHTA, CDR2 FQGNSA. The CDR3 here is CASSFRQGDQPQHF. The CDR3 coding sequence is TGTGCCAGCAGCTTTAGGCAGGGCGATCAGCCCCAGCATTTT.

The chain joins TRBV5-6 to TRBJ2-7; 8 nucleotides match TRBD1. The CDR3 spans 15 residues. Trimming cost V 0 bases and J 0 bases; bases outside gene matches: 2. Germline V lookup: CDR1 SGHDT, CDR2 YYEEEE. The CDR3 DNA follows: TGTGCCAGCAGCTTGGGTGGGACAGGCTCCTACGAGCAGTACGTC. Its protein is CASSLGGTGSYEQYV.

This clone was seen a few times. The chain is built from TRBV29-1 and TRBJ1-5, with 9 nucleotides matching TRBD1. From germline, CDR1 is SQVTM and CDR2 ANQGSEA. The CDR3 has 14 residues. The CDR3 loop reads CSTPRQGGNQPQHF. The CDR3 bases are TGCAGTACTCCGAGACAGGGGGGCAATCAGCCCCAGCATTTT.

The chain is built from TRBV5-1 and TRBJ1-1; D is unresolved. CDR3 length: 12 residues. V lost 1 base, J lost 5 bases, and 6 bases lay in between. The germline V gene encodes CDR1 SGHRS and CDR2 YFSETQ. The CDR3 is CASSLRDTEAFF. The CDR3 nucleotides read TGCGCCAGCAGCTTGCGGGATACTGAAGCTTTCTTT.

V gene TRBV15 combines with J gene TRBJ2-5; 10 positions agree with TRBD2. This CDR3 contains 16 residues. In germline, CDR1 is LNHNV, CDR2 YYDKDF (reference sequence). V lost 2 bases and J lost 5; bases outside the gene matches: 8. The CDR3 loop reads CATSRTLAGAGETQYF. The CDR3 DNA follows: TGTGCCACCAGCAGAACCCTAGCGGGAGCAGGGGAGACCCAGTACTTC.

V and J are TRBV24-1 and TRBJ2-5, with D perhaps TRBD2 (5 bases). Germline V gives CDR1 KGHDR, CDR2 SFDVKD. V was pared by 3 bases and J by 0 bases, with 10 bases between. This CDR3 region has 15 residues. The CDR3 nucleotides are TGTGCCACCAGTGATAACAGAGGGTACCAAGAGACCCAGTACTTC. It is translated as CATSDNRGYQETQYF.

This chain links TRBV13 with TRBJ2-5; 9 bases line up with TRBD1. The CDR3 sequence is 13 residues long. CDR1 and CDR2 (germline): PRHDT, FYEKMQ (reference sequence). Unmatched junction bases numbered 2, after V lost 4 bases and J lost 5 bases. The DNA of the CDR3 is TGTGCCAGCAGCTCCGGACAGGGGGAGACCCAGTACTTC. It specifies CASSSGQGETQYF.

V and J are TRBV28 and TRBJ1-2; 8 nucleotides align to TRBD1. The J segment lost 3 bases and the V segment lost 4 bases, leaving 1 base of the junction unmatched. Germline assignment: CDR1 MDHEN and CDR2 SYDVKM. The CDR3 runs to 13 residues. CDR3 residues: CASSSDRDYGYTF. CDR3 bases: TGTGCCAGCAGTTCGGACAGGGACTATGGCTACACCTTC.